This T cell receptor beta chain stems from a study of T cells in women clearing cervical HPV infection. Study context: Controls were women whose single incident HPV16 infection cleared within 12 months without precancer or cancer.

Dot-blot hybridization genotyped cervical HPV amplified with MY09/MY11 PCR. Here immunoSEQ multiplex PCR was the method, and the copy in TCRdb shows in-frame clones only, minus some. The sample includes 27,000 or so clones. On this clone itself: The read finishes 3 residues shy of the CDR3 end, and the germline J gene is used to complete it.

Germline V gives CDR1 MNHEY, CDR2 SVGEGT. The J segment lost 7 bases and the V segment lost 7 bases, leaving 3 bases of the junction unmatched. CDR3 length: 12 amino acids. This sequence was found in a woman between 18 and 75 years old with a cervical HPV16 infection that either progressed to CIN3+ or cleared (not recorded which). The gene calls are TRBV6-2 or TRBV6-3 and TRBJ1-5; TRBD1 aligns across 8 bases. The sequenced sample was blood buffy coat. CDR3 sequence reads: CASKQGAQPQHF. Incomplete CDR3 DNA: TGTGCCAGCAAGCAGGGGGCCCAGCCC.